The 29 T cell receptor beta chains given below trace back to one sample, sequenced in a study of cytomegalovirus exposure and HLA in healthy donors (dated by TCRdb to 2016 to 2017). The library relied on the immunoSEQ multiplex PCR assay. For the multiplex PCR, a mixture combining 60 forward primers for TCR Vbeta segments and 13 reverse primers for TCR Jbeta segments was used. What TCRdb holds here is the immuneACCESS table cut down to in-frame rearrangements. Part of the clones is not present; checked against another copy, under half of the missing clones reflect an unresolved V gene, and the others are unexplained. The sample contains about 130,000 clones, around four fifths of them found a single time. The ten largest account for 1% of the sample. The source material was PBMCs. The receptors derive from a human donor in good health.

The rearrangement joins TRBV2 to TRBJ2-7, with 8 bases fitting TRBD2. The junction had 5 bases not matched to a gene; V was cut back by 7 bases and J by 0 bases. Per the germline V gene, CDR1 is SNHLY and CDR2 is FYNNEI. The CDR3 runs to 14 residues. CDR3 nucleotides: TGTGCCAGCAAGGTAGCGGGGTTCTCCTACGAGCAGTACTTC. Amino acids: CASKVAGFSYEQYF.

This chain links TRBV18 with TRBJ1-1; a possible D gene is TRBD1 (5 bases). CDR1 KGHSH and CDR2 LQKENI come from the germline V gene. The length of the CDR3 is 19 residues. V gave up 8 bases and J gave up 0 bases, with 28 bases separating them. CDR3 DNA sequence: TGTGCCAGCCCTCCCAAGATTGCAGGGCGAATTAACATGAACACTGAAGCTTTCTTT. This sequence encodes CASPPKIAGRINMNTEAFF.

The chain is built from TRBV7-9 and TRBJ1-5, with 7 bases fitting TRBD1. The CDR3 runs to 16 residues. CDR1 is SEHNR and CDR2 is FQNEAQ in the germline V gene (reference sequence). Trimming removed 1 base from V and 1 base from J; junction bases left unmatched: 4. The CDR3: CASSLGPRGSNQPQHF. The CDR3 bases are TGTGCCAGCAGCTTAGGGCCCAGGGGGAGCAATCAGCCCCAGCATTTT.

The chain carries TRBV6-1 and TRBJ1-5, with 8 bases matching TRBD1. The CDR3 has 15 amino acids. Trimming removed 6 bases from V and 0 bases from J; junction bases left unmatched: 4. CDR1 and CDR2 from the germline V gene are MNHNS and SASEGT. In nucleotides, the CDR3 is TGTGCCAGCAGCCTAACAGGGGGTAGCAATCAGCCCCAGCATTTT. As protein: CASSLTGGSNQPQHF.

This chain links TRBV6-5 with TRBJ1-4; TRBD1 is a possible D gene (5 bases). Germline CDR1 MNHEY, CDR2 SVGAGI. V lost 6 bases to trimming and J lost 4 bases, with 12 bases between them. The CDR3 is 14 residues long. The CDR3 nucleotides read TGTGCCAGCAGAAGACAGTCCAATAATGAAAAACTGTTTTTT. Translation: CASRRQSNNEKLFF.

J is TRBJ1-2 and V is TRBV5-6; 7 bases fit TRBD1. Germline values: CDR1 SGHDT, CDR2 YYEEEE. The ends lost 1 base at V and 0 bases at J; junction bases unmatched: 3. The length of the CDR3 is 15 residues. The CDR3 nucleotides read TGTGCCAGCAGCTTGTTCCAGGGGGCTAACTATGGCTACACCTTC. Translated, it gives CASSLFQGANYGYTF.

The V gene is TRBV11-1, the J gene TRBJ2-3; the D gene is possibly TRBD1 (5 bases). CDR3 length: 14 amino acids. Trimming took 3 bases from V and 3 from J, leaving 10 bases between them. Germline loops: CDR1 SGHAT, CDR2 FQDESV (reference sequence). CDR3 coding DNA: TGTGCCAGCAGCTTCGGCAGGGTTACAGATACGCAGTATTTT. Protein: CASSFGRVTDTQYF.

The chain employs TRBV11-2 and TRBJ2-7; possible D gene TRBD1, 5 bases. Germline CDR1 reads SGHAT; CDR2 reads FQNNGV. Trimming left V 3 bases short and J 9 bases short, with 18 bases between. The length of the CDR3 is 14 residues. CDR3 protein: CASSLDPGSWGQYF. Here the CDR3 DNA reads TGTGCCAGCAGCTTGGACCCAGGGTCCTGGGGGCAGTACTTC.

The chain joins TRBV7-2 to TRBJ2-7, with 15 nucleotides matching TRBD2. From germline, CDR1 is SGHTA and CDR2 FQGNSA. The CDR3 runs to 18 residues. V shed 4 bases, J shed 2 bases, and the junction held 9 bases outside the gene matches. The CDR3 reads CASSSPGLAGGRPYEQYF. The DNA of the CDR3 is TGTGCCAGCAGCTCACCGGGACTAGCGGGGGGTAGGCCCTACGAGCAGTACTTC. Drawing the rest from reference TRBV7-2 and TRBJ2-7, the complete variable domain is GAGVSQSPSNKVTEKGKDVELRCDPISGHTALYWYRQSLGQGLEFLIYFQGNSAPDKSGLPSDRFSAERTGGSVSTLTIQRTQQEDSAVYLCASSSPGLAGGRPYEQYFGPGTRLTVT.

The rearrangement links TRBV6-5 to TRBJ1-3; 10 bases are a match to TRBD1. Germline assignment: CDR1 MNHEY and CDR2 SVGAGI. The CDR3 runs to 15 residues. Germline trimming cut 0 bases from V and 8 bases from J; bases unmatched to any gene: 4. CDR3 amino acids: CASSYSRDRGDTIYF. In nucleotides, the CDR3 is TGTGCCAGCAGTTACTCAAGGGACAGGGGTGACACCATATATTTT.

The V call is TRBV9, the J call TRBJ2-1, with D perhaps matching TRBD2 (5 bases). Deletions cut 0 bases from V and 0 bases from J, with 10 bases between. The CDR3 covers 16 residues. CDR1 SGDLS and CDR2 YYNGEE come from the germline V gene. Here the CDR3 DNA reads TGTGCCAGCAGCGTAGGGGGAGCGGACTCCTACAATGAGCAGTTCTTC. This sequence encodes CASSVGGADSYNEQFF.

The gene calls are TRBV11-2 and TRBJ2-5, with 11 positions matching TRBD2. Germline values: CDR1 SGHAT, CDR2 FQNNGV. J gave up 3 bases and V 4 bases, and 1 base lay outside the gene matches. There are 14 residues in the CDR3. CDR3 residues: CASSWGLAEETQYF. The CDR3 DNA sequence: TGTGCCAGCAGCTGGGGACTAGCGGAAGAGACCCAGTACTTC.

For the CDR3, the DNA is TGTGCCAGCAGGGCAACGATGGGGGGACTAGGGGACGGGCAGTTCTTC. Its protein product is CASRATMGGLGDGQFF. The chain combines TRBV2 with TRBJ2-1, with 8 bases identical to TRBD2. Germline-derived CDR1 and CDR2 are SNHLY and FYNNEI. J gave up 12 bases and V 6 bases, and 19 bases lay outside the gene matches. The CDR3 covers 16 residues. The whole variable domain, remainder taken from reference TRBV2 and TRBJ2-1, is EPEVTQTPSHQVTQMGQEVILRCVPISNHLYFYWYRQILGQKVEFLVSFYNNEISEKSEIFDDQFSVERPDGSNFTLKIRSTKLEDSAMYFCASRATMGGLGDGQFFGPGTRLTVL.

The chain joins TRBV7-2 to TRBJ2-4; a possible D gene is TRBD2 (7 bases). There are 17 residues in the CDR3. The germline V gene encodes CDR1 SGHTA and CDR2 FQGNSA. Between the trimmed V and J ends, which lost 1 base and 6 bases, there was a span of 19 bases. CDR3 bases: TGTGCCAGCAGCTTAGAACCGTGGGGGGGCCGGGGAAACATTCAGTACTTC. Translated: CASSLEPWGGRGNIQYF.

The genes are TRBV7-6 and TRBJ2-3, with TRBD1 matching 8 bases. V shed 4 bases, J shed 3 bases, and the junction held 12 bases outside the gene matches. This CDR3 is built from 17 residues. Germline V gives CDR1 SGHVS, CDR2 FNYEAQ. The DNA of the CDR3 is TGTGCCAGCAGCTGGCAGACCGGACAGGGATATACAGATACGCAGTATTTT. Protein sequence: CASSWQTGQGYTDTQYF. Full variable domain (outside the CDR3, taken from reference TRBV7-6 and TRBJ2-3): GAGVSQSPRYKVTKRGQDVALRCDPISGHVSLYWYRQALGQGPEFLTYFNYEAQQDKSGLPNDRFSAERPEGSISTLTIQRTEQRDSAMYRCASSWQTGQGYTDTQYFGPGTRLTVL.

V gene TRBV18 combines with J gene TRBJ2-5, with a tentative D call TRBD1 (5 bases). The CDR3 spans 16 residues. Germline V gene data show CDR1 as KGHSH and CDR2 as LQKENI. The V end was cut by 3 bases, the J end by 4 bases, with 18 bases between. Written as DNA, the CDR3 is TGTGCCAGCTCACCTAGGAGACAGAACCTATTAGAGACCCAGTACTTC. Protein: CASSPRRQNLLETQYF.

The rearrangement joins TRBV6-1 to TRBJ2-3; 10 bases are shared with TRBD2. The J segment lost 4 bases and the V segment lost 6 bases, leaving 7 bases of the junction unmatched. Germline CDR1 and CDR2: MNHNS and SASEGT. The CDR3 covers 15 residues. CDR3 sequence: CASSSRTSGPDTQYF. The CDR3 nucleotides are TGTGCCAGCAGCTCTCGGACTAGCGGCCCAGATACGCAGTATTTT.

The V gene is TRBV6-1, the J gene TRBJ1-5, with D uncertain. The CDR3 consists of 17 residues. From germline, CDR1 is MNHNS and CDR2 SASEGT. Trimming cost V 3 bases and J 0 bases, with 15 bases left between them. This CDR3 is CASSDLPEFYSNQPQHF. CDR3 nucleotides: TGTGCCAGCAGTGATCTTCCGGAGTTTTATAGCAATCAGCCCCAGCATTTT.

V and J are TRBV5-6 and TRBJ1-6, with D possibly being TRBD1 (6 bases). From germline, CDR1 is SGHDT and CDR2 YYEEEE. V was trimmed by 1 base and J by 0 bases, leaving 14 bases between them. CDR3 length equals 18 residues. CDR3 sequence: CASSLIAGASSYNSPLHF. The CDR3 DNA follows: TGTGCCAGCAGCTTGATCGCAGGGGCGAGCTCCTATAATTCACCCCTCCACTTT.

The chain uses TRBV11-2 and TRBJ2-1, with 9 positions matching TRBD2. The ends lost 0 bases at V and 6 bases at J; junction bases unmatched: 9. The germline V gene has CDR1 SGHAT and CDR2 FQNNGV. The CDR3 is 17 residues long. CDR3 amino acids: CASSLDSLAGFGNEQFF. The CDR3 bases are TGTGCCAGCAGCTTAGATTCCCTAGCGGGGTTCGGCAATGAGCAGTTCTTC. The full variable domain, its missing parts supplied by reference TRBV11-2 and TRBJ2-1, is EAGVAQSPRYKIIEKRQSVAFWCNPISGHATLYWYQQILGQGPKLLIQFQNNGVVDDSQLPKDRFSAERLKGVDSTLKIQPAKLEDSAVYLCASSLDSLAGFGNEQFFGPGTRLTVL.

CDR3 DNA sequence: TGCGCCAGCAGCCAAGAACCCGCGGGGGATCTGGAGCAGTACTTC. This translates into CASSQEPAGDLEQYF. The chain employs TRBV4-1 and TRBJ2-7; 7 bases fit TRBD2. This CDR3 is 15 amino acids long. With V trimmed by 0 bases and J by 7 bases, 9 bases remained unmatched. Germline lookup yields CDR1 MGHRA and CDR2 YSYEKL.

The chain carries TRBV9 and TRBJ2-5; perhaps TRBD2 as D (5 bases). The CDR3 runs to 13 residues. Germline V gene sequence: CDR1 SGDLS, CDR2 YYNGEE. V was clipped by 0 bases and J by 3 bases, with 6 bases between them. CDR3 DNA: TGTGCCAGCAGCGTAGCCGGGGAAGAGACCCAGTACTTC. Its translation is CASSVAGEETQYF.

CDR3 in DNA: TGTGCCAGCAGCTTCGACAGGGCCTACGAGCAGTACTTC. Its protein product is CASSFDRAYEQYF. V is TRBV13 and J is TRBJ2-7, with 7 bases matching TRBD1. The junction had 1 base not matched to a gene; V was cut back by 3 bases and J by 2 bases. The CDR3 contains 13 residues. The germline V gene has CDR1 PRHDT and CDR2 FYEKMQ (reference sequence).

The V gene is TRBV6-5, the J gene TRBJ2-2; 11 nucleotides agree with TRBD2. CDR1 MNHEY and CDR2 SVGAGI come from the germline V gene. The junction had 3 bases not matched to a gene; V was cut back by 6 bases and J by 3 bases. CDR3 length: 15 residues. The CDR3 DNA follows: TGTGCCAGCAGCTCACTAGCGGGGGACACCGGGGAGCTGTTTTTT. It is translated as CASSSLAGDTGELFF.

This chain links TRBV5-4 with TRBJ1-2, with D possibly TRBD1 on 5 matching bases. V lost 0 bases and J 2 bases, leaving 8 bases between the germline ends. The CDR3 length is 14 residues. Germline V gives CDR1 SGHNT, CDR2 YYREEE (reference sequence). The CDR3 spells CASSLGTGNYGYTF. The CDR3 DNA follows: TGTGCCAGCAGCTTGGGCACAGGAAACTATGGCTACACCTTC. Drawing the rest from reference TRBV5-4 and TRBJ1-2, the complete variable domain is ETGVTQSPTHLIKTRGQQVTLRCSSQSGHNTVSWYQQALGQGPQFIFQYYREEENGRGNFPPRFSGLQFPNYSSELNVNALELDDSALYLCASSLGTGNYGYTFGSGTRLTVV.

CDR3 loop: CASSLDRGGAEIDTQYF. CDR3 nucleotide sequence: TGTGCCAGCAGCTTGGATCGCGGGGGGGCGGAGATAGATACGCAGTATTTT. The rearrangement joins TRBV5-6 to TRBJ2-3; 9 bases map to TRBD2. The germline V gene encodes CDR1 SGHDT and CDR2 YYEEEE. The CDR3 extends over 17 amino acids. Trimming at V came to 0 bases and at J to 5 bases, leaving 10 bases not matched to a gene.

This clone was observed a single time. The chain joins TRBV19 to TRBJ1-2, with 9 bases matching TRBD1. V gave up 6 bases and J gave up 5 bases; unmatched junction bases: 10. Germline V gene lookup returns CDR1 LNHDA and CDR2 SQIVND (reference sequence). This CDR3 is built from 15 residues. The CDR3 DNA sequence: TGTGCCAGTAGGCTACCGGGACAGGGCATTTATGGCTACACCTTC. It yields the protein CASRLPGQGIYGYTF.

Only a few counts were recorded for this clone. CDR3 coding DNA: TGTGCCAGCAGTCCCAGGGCCCCTTGGGAGACCCAGTACTTC. The encoded protein is CASSPRAPWETQYF. The gene calls are TRBV27 and TRBJ2-5, with D possibly TRBD1 on 5 matching bases. The CDR3 has 14 residues. The V and J ends lost 5 bases and 5 bases respectively, with 15 bases between them. Germline V gene sequence: CDR1 MNHEY, CDR2 SMNVEV (reference sequence).

The chain employs TRBV2 and TRBJ2-2; D is possibly TRBD1 (6 bases). V lost 7 bases and J lost 8, with 14 bases in between. CDR3 length equals 13 residues. CDR1 SNHLY and CDR2 FYNNEI come from the germline V gene. The CDR3 is CASTGGLMGELFF. The CDR3 DNA reads as TGTGCCAGCACTGGGGGCTTAATGGGGGAGCTGTTTTTT. The variable domain in full, with the rest retrieved from reference TRBV2 and TRBJ2-2, is EPEVTQTPSHQVTQMGQEVILRCVPISNHLYFYWYRQILGQKVEFLVSFYNNEISEKSEIFDDQFSVERPDGSNFTLKIRSTKLEDSAMYFCASTGGLMGELFFGEGSRLTVL.